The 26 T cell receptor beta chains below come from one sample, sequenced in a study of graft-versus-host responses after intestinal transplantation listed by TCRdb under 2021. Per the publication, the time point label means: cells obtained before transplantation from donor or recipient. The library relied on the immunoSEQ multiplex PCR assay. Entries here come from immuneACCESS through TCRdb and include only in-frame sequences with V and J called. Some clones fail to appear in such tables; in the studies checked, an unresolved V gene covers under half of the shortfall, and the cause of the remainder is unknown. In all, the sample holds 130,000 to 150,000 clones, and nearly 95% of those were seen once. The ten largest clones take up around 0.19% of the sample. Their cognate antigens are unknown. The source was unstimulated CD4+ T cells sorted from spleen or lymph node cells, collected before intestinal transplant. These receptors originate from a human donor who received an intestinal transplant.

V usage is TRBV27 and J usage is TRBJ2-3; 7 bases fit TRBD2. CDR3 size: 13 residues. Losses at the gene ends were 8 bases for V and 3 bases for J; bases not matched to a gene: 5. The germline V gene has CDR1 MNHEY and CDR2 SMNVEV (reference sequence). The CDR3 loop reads CASGRGRTDTQYF. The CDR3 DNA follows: TGTGCCAGCGGGCGGGGGAGGACAGATACGCAGTATTTT.

CDR3 residues: CASSRSINQPQHF. The CDR3 nucleotides read TGCGCCAGCAGTCGTAGTATCAATCAGCCCCAGCATTTT. The rearrangement uses TRBV23-1 and TRBJ1-5; D unclear. TRBV23-1 belongs to the ORF category, with a function that is uncertain. Deletions cut 4 bases from V and 3 bases from J, with 7 bases between. This CDR3 contains 13 residues.

The DNA for the CDR3 is TGTGCCAGCAGCTTGGTGAGGGGAGGGGGCTGGCCAGATACGCAGTATTTT. Protein product: CASSLVRGGGWPDTQYF. The chain employs TRBV5-8 and TRBJ2-3; D is tentatively TRBD1 or TRBD2 (7 bases each). Per the germline V gene, CDR1 is SGHTS and CDR2 is YDEGEE. Trimming took off 0 bases at V and 4 bases at J, with 18 bases between the two ends. The CDR3 loop spans 17 amino acids.

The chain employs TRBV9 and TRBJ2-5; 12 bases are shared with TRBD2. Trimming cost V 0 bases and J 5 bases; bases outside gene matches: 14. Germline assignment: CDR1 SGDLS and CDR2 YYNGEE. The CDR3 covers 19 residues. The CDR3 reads CASSVGNLGTSGLAETQYF. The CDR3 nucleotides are TGTGCCAGCAGCGTAGGGAATTTGGGGACTAGCGGGCTCGCGGAGACCCAGTACTTC.

CDR3 residues: CASSFTRDRGPAFF. CDR3 nucleotides: TGTGCCAGCAGTTTTACCCGGGACAGGGGGCCGGCTTTCTTT. The rearrangement joins TRBV6-6 to TRBJ1-1, with TRBD1 matching over 12 bases. CDR3 size: 14 residues. The junction had 8 bases not matched to a gene; V was cut back by 4 bases and J by 11 bases. The germline CDR1 and CDR2 sequences are MNHNY and SVGAGI (reference sequence).

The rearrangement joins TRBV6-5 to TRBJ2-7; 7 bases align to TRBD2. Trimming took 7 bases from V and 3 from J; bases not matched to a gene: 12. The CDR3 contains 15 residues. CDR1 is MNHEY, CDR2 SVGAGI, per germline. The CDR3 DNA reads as TGTGCCAGCACCAAGGGGAGGGTCTCCCTCTACGAGCAGTACTTC. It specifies CASTKGRVSLYEQYF.

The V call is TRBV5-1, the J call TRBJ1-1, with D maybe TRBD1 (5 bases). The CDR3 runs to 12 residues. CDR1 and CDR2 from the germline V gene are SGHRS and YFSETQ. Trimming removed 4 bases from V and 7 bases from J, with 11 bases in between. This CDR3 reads CASSIKTDEAFF. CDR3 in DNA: TGCGCCAGCAGCATTAAGACAGATGAAGCTTTCTTT.

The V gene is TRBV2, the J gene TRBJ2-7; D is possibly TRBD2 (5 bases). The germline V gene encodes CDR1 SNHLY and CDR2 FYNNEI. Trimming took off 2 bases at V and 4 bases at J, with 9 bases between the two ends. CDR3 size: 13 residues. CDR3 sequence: CASSELGGYEQYF. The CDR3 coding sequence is TGTGCCAGCAGTGAACTCGGAGGATACGAGCAGTACTTC.

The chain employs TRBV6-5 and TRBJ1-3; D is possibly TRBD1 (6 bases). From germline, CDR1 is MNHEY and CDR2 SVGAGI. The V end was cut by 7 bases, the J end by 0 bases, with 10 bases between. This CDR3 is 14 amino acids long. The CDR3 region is CASTQDSSGNTIYF. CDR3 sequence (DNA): TGTGCCAGCACCCAGGACAGCTCTGGAAACACCATATATTTT.

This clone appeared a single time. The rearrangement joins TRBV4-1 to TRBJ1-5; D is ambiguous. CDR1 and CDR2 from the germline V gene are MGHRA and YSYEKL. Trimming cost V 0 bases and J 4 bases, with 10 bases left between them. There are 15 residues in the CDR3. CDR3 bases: TGCGCCAGCAGCCAAGATTGGCAGGTAAATCAGCCCCAGCATTTT. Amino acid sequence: CASSQDWQVNQPQHF.

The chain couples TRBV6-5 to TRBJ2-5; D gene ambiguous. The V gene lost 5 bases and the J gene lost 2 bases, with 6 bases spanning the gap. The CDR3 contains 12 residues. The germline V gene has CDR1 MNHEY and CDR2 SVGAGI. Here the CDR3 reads CASSRSQETQYF. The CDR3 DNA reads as TGTGCCAGCAGTAGGTCACAAGAGACCCAGTACTTC.

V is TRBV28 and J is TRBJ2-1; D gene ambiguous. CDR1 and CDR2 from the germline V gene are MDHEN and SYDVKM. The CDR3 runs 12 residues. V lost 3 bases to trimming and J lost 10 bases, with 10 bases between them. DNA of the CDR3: TGTGCCAGCAGTTTTTCCCCCGGGGAGCAGTTCTTC. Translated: CASSFSPGEQFF.

CDR3 sequence (DNA): TGTGCCTGGGACAATACGAGGGAAAAACTGTTTTTT. Translation: CAWDNTREKLFF. The chain employs TRBV30 and TRBJ1-4, with D unresolved. Germline loops: CDR1 GTSNPN, CDR2 SVGIG (reference sequence). V dropped 5 bases and J dropped 8 bases, with 12 bases sitting between them. This CDR3 has 12 residues.

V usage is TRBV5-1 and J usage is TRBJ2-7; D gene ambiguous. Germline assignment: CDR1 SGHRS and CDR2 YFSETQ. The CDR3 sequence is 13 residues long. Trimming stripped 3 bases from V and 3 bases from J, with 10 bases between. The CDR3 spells CASSSQPDYEQYF. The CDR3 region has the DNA TGCGCCAGCAGCTCCCAGCCTGACTACGAGCAGTACTTC.

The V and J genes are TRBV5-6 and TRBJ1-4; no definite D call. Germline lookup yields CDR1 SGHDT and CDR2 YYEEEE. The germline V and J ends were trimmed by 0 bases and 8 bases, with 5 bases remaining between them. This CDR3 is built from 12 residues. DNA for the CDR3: TGTGCCAGCAGCTTGGCCGCGGAAAAACTGTTTTTT. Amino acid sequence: CASSLAAEKLFF. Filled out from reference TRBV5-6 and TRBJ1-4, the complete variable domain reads DAGVTQSPTHLIKTRGQQVTLRCSPKSGHDTVSWYQQALGQGPQFIFQYYEEEERQRGNFPDRFSGHQFPNYSSELNVNALLLGDSALYLCASSLAAEKLFFGSGTQLSVL.

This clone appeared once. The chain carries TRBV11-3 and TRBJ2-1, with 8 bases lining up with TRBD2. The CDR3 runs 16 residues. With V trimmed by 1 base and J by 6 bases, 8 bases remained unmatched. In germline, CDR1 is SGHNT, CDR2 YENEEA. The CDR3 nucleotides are TGTGCCAGCAGCTTAGCGGGAACTAGCGGTAGCAATGAGCAGTTCTTC. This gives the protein CASSLAGTSGSNEQFF. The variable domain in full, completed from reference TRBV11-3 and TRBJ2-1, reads EAGVVQSPRYKIIEKKQPVAFWCNPISGHNTLYWYLQNLGQGPELLIRYENEEAVDDSQLPKDRFSAERLKGVDSTLKIQPAELGDSAVYLCASSLAGTSGSNEQFFGPGTRLTVL.

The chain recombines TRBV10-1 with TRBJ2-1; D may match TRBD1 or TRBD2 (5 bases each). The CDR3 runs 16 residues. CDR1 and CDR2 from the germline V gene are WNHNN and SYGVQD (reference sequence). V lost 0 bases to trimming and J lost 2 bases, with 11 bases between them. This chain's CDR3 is CASSESYRGAYNEQFF. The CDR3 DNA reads TGCGCCAGCAGTGAGTCGTATAGGGGAGCCTACAATGAGCAGTTCTTC.

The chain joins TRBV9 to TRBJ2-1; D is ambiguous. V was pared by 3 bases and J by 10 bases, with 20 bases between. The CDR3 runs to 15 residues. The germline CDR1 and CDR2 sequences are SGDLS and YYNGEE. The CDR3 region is CASSADGLLSLEQFF. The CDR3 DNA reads TGTGCCAGCAGCGCGGACGGGCTGTTAAGTCTCGAGCAGTTCTTC.

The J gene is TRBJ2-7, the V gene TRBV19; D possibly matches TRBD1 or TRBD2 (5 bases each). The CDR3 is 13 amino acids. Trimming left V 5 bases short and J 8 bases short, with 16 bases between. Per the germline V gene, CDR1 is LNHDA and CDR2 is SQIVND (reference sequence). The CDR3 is CASSGDPGGKQYF. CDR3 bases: TGTGCCAGTAGTGGGGACCCTGGAGGAAAGCAGTACTTC.

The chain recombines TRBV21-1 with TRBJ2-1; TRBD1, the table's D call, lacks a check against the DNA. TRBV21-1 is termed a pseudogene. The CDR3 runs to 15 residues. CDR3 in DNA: TGTGCCAGCAGCCCTTTGGCTTACTCCTACAATGAGCAGTTCTTC. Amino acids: CASSPLAYSYNEQFF.

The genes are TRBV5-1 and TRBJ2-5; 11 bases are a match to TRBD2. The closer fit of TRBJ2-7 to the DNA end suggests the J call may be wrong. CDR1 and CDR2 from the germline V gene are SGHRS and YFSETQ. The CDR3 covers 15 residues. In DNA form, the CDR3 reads TGCGCCAGCAGCTTAGGACTAGCGGGCGTCTACGAGCAGTACTTC. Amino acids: CASSLGLAGVYEQYF.

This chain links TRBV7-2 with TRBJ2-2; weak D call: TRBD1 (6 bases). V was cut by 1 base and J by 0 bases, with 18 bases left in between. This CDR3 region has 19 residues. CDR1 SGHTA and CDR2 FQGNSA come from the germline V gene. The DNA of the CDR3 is TGTGCCAGCAGCTTAGTCCGCGGCAGGGGTTCCGCGAACACCGGGGAGCTGTTTTTT. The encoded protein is CASSLVRGRGSANTGELFF.

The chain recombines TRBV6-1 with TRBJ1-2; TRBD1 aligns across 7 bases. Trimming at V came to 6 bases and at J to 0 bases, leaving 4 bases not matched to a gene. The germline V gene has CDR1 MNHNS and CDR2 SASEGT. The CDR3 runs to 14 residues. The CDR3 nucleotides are TGTGCCAGCAGCCCCGACAGGGCTAACTATGGCTACACCTTC. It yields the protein CASSPDRANYGYTF.

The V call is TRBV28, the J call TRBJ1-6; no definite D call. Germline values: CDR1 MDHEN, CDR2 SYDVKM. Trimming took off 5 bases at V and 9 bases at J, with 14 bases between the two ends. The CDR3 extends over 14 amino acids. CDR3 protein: CASSPRTEISPLHF. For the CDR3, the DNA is TGTGCCAGCAGTCCAAGGACGGAAATTTCACCCCTCCACTTT.

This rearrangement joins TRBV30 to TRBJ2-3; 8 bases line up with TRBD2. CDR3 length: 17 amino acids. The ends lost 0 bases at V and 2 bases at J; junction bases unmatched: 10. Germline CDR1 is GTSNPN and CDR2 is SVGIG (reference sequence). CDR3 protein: CAWSVGVREANTDTQYF. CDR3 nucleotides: TGTGCCTGGAGTGTAGGTGTGCGGGAGGCAAACACAGATACGCAGTATTTT.

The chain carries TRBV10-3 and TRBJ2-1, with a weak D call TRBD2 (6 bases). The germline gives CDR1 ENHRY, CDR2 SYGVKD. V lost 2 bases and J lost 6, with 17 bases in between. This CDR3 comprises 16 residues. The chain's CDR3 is CAISEIAGRLRNEQFF. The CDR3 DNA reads TGTGCCATCAGTGAGATCGCCGGGAGACTCCGCAATGAGCAGTTCTTC.